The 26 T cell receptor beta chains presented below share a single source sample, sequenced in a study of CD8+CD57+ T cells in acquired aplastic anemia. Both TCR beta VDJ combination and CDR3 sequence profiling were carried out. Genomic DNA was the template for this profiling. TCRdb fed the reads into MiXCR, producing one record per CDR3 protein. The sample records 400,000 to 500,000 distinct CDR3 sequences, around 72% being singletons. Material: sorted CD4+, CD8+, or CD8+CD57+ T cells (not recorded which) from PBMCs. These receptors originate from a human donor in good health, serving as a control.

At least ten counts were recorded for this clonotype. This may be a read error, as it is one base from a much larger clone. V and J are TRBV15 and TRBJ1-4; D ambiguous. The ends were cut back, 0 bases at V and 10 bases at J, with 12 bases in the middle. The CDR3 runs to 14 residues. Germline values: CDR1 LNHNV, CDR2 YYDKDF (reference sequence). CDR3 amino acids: CATSRDGWHGKLFF. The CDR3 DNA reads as TGTGCCACCAGCAGAGATGGTTGGCATGGAAAACTGTTTTTT.

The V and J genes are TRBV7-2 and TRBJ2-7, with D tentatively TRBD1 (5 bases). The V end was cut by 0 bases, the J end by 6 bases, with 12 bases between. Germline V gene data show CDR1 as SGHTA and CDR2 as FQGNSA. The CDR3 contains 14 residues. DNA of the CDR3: TGTGCCAGCAGCTTAGCGGTGGGGCCCTTCGAGCAGTACGTC. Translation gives CASSLAVGPFEQYV.

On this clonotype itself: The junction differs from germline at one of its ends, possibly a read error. The CDR3 DNA sequence: TGTGCTAGCAGCCCCTACGGGACAGGGGTAGCCGAGCAGTACTTC. The encoded protein is CASSPYGTGVAEQYF. This chain links TRBV7-6 with TRBJ2-7; 10 bases line up with TRBD1. Germline CDR1 and CDR2: SGHVS and FNYEAQ. This CDR3 has 15 amino acids.

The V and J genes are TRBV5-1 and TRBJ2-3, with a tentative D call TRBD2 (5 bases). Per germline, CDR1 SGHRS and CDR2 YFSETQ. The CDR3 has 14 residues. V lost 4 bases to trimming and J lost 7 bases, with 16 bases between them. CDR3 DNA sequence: TGCGCCAGCAGCGTCACGGGGAACAACTATACGCAGTATTTT. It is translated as CASSVTGNNYTQYF.

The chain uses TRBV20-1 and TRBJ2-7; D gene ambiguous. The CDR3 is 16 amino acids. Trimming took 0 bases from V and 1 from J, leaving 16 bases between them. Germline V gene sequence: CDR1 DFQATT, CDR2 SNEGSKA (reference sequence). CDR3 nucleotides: TGCAGTGCTAGAGACTGGGCCGGACCCCTTTCCTACGAGCAGTACTTC. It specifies CSARDWAGPLSYEQYF.

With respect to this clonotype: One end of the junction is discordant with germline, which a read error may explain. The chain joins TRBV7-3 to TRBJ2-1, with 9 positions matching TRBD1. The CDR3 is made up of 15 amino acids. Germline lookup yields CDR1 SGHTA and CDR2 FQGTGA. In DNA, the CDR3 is TGTGCCAGCAGCAAGGACAGGGGATGCTCCAATGAGAAGTTCTTC. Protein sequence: CASSKDRGCSNEKFF.

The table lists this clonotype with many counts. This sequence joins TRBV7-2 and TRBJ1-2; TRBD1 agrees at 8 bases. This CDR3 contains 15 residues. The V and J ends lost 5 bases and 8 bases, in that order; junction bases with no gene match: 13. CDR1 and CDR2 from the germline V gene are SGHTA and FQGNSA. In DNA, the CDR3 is TGTGCCAGCAGCCCGGGGACAGGAGCTCTGGGCGGCTACACCTTC. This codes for CASSPGTGALGGYTF.

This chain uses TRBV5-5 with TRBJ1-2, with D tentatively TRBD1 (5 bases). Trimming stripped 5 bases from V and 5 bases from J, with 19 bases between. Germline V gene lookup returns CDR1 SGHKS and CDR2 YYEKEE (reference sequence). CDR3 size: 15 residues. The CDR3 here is CASSFRDWGWYGYTF. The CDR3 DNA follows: TGTGCCAGCAGTTTCCGCGACTGGGGCTGGTATGGCTACACCTTC. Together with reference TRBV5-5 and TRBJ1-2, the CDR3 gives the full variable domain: DAGVTQSPTHLIKTRGQQVTLRCSPISGHKSVSWYQQVLGQGPQFIFQYYEKEERGRGNFPDRFSARQFPNYSSELNVNALLLGDSALYLCASSFRDWGWYGYTFGSGTRLTVV.

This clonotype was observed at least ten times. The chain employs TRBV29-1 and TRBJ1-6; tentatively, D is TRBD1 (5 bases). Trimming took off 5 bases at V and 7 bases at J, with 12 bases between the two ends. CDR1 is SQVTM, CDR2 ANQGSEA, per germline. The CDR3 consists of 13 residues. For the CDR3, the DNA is TGCAGCGTTCGTGGGGGACCGAATTCACCCCTCCACTTT. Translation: CSVRGGPNSPLHF.

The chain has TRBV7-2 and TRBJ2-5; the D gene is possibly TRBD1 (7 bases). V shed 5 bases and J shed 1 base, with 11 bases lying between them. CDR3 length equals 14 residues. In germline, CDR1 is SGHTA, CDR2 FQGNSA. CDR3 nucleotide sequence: TGTGCCAGCAGCCGCGGGACAGCCCAAGAGACCCAGTACTTC. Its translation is CASSRGTAQETQYF.

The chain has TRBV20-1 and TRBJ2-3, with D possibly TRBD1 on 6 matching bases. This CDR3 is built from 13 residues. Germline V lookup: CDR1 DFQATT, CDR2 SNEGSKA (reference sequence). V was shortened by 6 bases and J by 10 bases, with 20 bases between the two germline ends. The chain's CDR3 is CSAEGGLVGSQYF. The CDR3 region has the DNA TGCAGTGCAGAAGGGGGTTTGGTTGGCTCGCAGTATTTT.

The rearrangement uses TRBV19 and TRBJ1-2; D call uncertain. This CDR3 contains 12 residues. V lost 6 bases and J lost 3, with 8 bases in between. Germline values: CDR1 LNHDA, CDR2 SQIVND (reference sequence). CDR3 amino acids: CASSGSDYGYTF. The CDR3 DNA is TGTGCCAGTAGCGGGAGTGACTATGGCTACACCTTC.

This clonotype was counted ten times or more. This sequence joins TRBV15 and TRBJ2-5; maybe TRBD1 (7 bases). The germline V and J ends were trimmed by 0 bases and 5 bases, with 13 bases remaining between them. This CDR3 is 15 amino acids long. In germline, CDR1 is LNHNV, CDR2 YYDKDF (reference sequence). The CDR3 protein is CATSRDGGGAETQYF. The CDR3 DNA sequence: TGTGCCACCAGCAGAGATGGAGGGGGCGCGGAGACCCAGTACTTC.

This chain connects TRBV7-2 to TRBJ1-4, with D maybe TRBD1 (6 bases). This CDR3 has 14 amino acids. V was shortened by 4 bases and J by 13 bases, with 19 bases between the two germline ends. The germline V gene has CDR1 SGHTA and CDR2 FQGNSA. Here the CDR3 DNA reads TGTGCCAGCAGCTCCGAGGGGACAAATGAGCGACTGTTTTTT. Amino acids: CASSSEGTNERLFF.

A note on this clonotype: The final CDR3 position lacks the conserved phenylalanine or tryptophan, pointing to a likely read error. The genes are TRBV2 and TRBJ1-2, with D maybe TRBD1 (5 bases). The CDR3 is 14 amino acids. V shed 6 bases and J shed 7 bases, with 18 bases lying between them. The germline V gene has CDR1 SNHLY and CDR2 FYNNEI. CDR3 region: CASSSIQGVSGYTL. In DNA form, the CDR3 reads TGTGCCAGCAGCTCAATTCAGGGTGTCTCTGGCTACACCTTG.

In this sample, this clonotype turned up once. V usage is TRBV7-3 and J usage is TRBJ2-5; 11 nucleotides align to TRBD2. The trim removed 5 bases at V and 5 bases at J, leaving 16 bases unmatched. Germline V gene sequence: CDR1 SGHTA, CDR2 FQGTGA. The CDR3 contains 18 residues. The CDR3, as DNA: TGTGCCAGCAGCCCAGCGAGAATGACTAGCGGGGCGGCTGAGACCCAGTACTTC. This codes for CASSPARMTSGAAETQYF.

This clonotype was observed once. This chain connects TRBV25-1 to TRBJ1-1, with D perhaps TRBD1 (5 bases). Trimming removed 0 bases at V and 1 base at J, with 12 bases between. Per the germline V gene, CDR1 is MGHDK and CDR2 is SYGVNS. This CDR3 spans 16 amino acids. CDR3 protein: CASSEYSVGPNTEAFF. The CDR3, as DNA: TGTGCCAGCAGTGAATATTCCGTGGGACCGAACACTGAAGCTTTCTTT.

This CDR3 reads CASSLGGDVTQYF. CDR3 coding DNA: TGCGCCAGCAGCTTAGGGGGAGACGTTACCCAGTACTTC. The genes are TRBV5-1 and TRBJ2-5; maybe TRBD1 (6 bases). V was cut by 2 bases and J by 8 bases, with 13 bases left in between. The CDR3 has 13 residues. CDR1 SGHRS and CDR2 YFSETQ come from the germline V gene. The full variable domain, in which reference TRBV5-1 and TRBJ2-5 provide the parts outside the CDR3, is KAGVTQTPRYLIKTRGQQVTLSCSPISGHRSVSWYQQTPGQGLQFLFEYFSETQRNKGNFPGRFSGRQFSNSRSEMNVSTLELGDSALYLCASSLGGDVTQYFGPGTRLLVL.

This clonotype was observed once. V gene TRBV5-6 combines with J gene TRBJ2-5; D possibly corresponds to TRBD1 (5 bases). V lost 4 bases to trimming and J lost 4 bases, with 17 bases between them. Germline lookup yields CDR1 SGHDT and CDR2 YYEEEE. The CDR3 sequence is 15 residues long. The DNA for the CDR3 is TGTGCCAGCAGCCAAGATGTAGGGGCCGTAGAGACCCAGTACTTC. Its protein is CASSQDVGAVETQYF.

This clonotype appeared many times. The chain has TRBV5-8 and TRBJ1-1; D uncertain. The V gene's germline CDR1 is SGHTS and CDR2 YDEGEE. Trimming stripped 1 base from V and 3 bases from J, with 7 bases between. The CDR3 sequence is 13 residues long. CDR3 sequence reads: CASSLRRYTEAFF. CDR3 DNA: TGTGCCAGCAGCTTGCGGCGGTACACTGAAGCTTTCTTT.

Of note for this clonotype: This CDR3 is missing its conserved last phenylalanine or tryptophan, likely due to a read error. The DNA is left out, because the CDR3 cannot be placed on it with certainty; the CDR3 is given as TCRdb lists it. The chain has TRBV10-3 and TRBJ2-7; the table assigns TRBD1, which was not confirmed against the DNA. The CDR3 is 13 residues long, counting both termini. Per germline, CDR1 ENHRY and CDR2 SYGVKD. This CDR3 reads CAILPGTSNERYT.

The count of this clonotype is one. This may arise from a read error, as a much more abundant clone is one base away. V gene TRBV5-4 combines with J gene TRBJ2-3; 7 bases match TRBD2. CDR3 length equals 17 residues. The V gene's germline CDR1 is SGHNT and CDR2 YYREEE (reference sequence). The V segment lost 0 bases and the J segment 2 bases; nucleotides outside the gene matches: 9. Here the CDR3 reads CASSLVVGAGNTDTQYF. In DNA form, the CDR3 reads TGTGCCAGCAGCTTGGTTGTAGGAGCGGGGAACACAGATACGCAGTATTTT.

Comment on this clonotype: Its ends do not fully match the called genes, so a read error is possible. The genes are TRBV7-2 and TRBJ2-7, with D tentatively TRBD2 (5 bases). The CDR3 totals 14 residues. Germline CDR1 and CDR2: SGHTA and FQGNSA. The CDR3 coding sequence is TGTGCCAGCAGCTTAGCGCAGCGGCGCACAGATACGCAGTTC. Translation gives CASSLAQRRTDTQF.

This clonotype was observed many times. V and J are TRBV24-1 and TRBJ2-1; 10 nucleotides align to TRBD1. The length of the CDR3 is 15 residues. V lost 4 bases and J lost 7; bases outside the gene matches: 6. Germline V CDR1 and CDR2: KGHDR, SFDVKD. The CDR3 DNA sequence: TGTGCCACCAGTGACCCGGGACAGGGGAGGAATGAGCAGTTCTTC. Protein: CATSDPGQGRNEQFF.

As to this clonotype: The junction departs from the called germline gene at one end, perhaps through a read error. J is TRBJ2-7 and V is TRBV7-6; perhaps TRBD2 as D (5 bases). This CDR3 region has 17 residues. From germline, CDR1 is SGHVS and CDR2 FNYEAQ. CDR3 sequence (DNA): TGTGCTAGCAGCTTAGGGTCAGGCCCAGGCGGGCACCGGGAGCAGTACTTC. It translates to CASSLGSGPGGHREQYF.

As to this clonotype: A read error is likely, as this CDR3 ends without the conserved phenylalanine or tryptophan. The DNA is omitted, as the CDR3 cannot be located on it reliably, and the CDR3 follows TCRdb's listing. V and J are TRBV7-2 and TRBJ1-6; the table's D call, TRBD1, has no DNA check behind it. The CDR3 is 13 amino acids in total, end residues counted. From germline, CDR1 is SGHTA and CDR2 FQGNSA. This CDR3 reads CASSPGLNGHGHI.